This T cell receptor beta chain is drawn from a study of cytomegalovirus exposure and HLA in healthy donors. Germline trimming cut 5 bases from V and 0 bases from J; bases unmatched to any gene: 4. CDR3 length: 14 residues. CDR1 is MNHNS and CDR2 is SASEGT in the germline V gene. The PCR was carried out with 60 Vbeta primers and 13 Jbeta primers. Some clones are missing from TCRdb's copy, which holds only in-frame ones; the method was immunoSEQ multiplex PCR. The repertoire holds around 100,000 clones, with roughly 69% as singletons. With regard to this clone: Its antigen is currently unknown.

Study results and limitations: The records held CMV serostatus as the only immune exposure information. Cytomegalovirus-associated status was assigned to 164 TCR beta chains. Specificity of three CMV-associated chains for CMV antigens was verified in vitro.

The chain links TRBV6-1 to TRBJ2-7; TRBD1 matches 7 bases. The TCR comes from a man aged 45-60 years in good health and CMV-seropositive. Sequencing was done on a sample of PBMCs. The CDR3 loop reads CASSKQGTSYEQYF. CDR3 DNA sequence: TGTGCCAGCAGTAAACAGGGGACCTCCTACGAGCAGTACTTC.